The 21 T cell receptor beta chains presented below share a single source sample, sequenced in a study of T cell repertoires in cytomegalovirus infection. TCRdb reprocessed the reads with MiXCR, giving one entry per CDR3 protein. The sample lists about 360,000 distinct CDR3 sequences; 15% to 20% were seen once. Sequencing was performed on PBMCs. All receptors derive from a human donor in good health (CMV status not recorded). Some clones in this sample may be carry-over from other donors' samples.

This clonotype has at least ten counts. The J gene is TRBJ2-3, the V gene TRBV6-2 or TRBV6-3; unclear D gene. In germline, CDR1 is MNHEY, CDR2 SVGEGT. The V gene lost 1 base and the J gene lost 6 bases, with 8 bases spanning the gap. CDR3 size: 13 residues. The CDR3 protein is CASSYWTLDTQYF. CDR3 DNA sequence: TGTGCCAGCAGTTACTGGACCTTGGATACGCAGTATTTT.

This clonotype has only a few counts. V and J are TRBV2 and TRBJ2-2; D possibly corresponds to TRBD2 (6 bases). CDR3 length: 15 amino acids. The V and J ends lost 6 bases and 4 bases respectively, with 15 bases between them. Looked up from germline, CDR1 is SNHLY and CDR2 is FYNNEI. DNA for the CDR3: TGTGCCAGCAGAGGCGAAGCGGGTTCCACCGGGGAGCTGTTTTTT. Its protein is CASRGEAGSTGELFF.

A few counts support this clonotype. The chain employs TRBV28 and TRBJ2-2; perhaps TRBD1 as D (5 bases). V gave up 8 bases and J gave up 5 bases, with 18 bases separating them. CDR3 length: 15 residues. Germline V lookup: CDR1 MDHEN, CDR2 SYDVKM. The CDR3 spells CASFLGPQRTGELFF. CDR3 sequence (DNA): TGTGCCAGCTTTTTGGGGCCCCAACGGACCGGGGAGCTGTTTTTT.

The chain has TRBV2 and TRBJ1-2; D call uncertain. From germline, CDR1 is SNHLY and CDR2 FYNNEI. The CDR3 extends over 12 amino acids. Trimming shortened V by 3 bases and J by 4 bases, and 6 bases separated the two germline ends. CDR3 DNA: TGTGCCAGCAGTGATGAGATCTATGGCTACACCTTC. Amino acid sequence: CASSDEIYGYTF.

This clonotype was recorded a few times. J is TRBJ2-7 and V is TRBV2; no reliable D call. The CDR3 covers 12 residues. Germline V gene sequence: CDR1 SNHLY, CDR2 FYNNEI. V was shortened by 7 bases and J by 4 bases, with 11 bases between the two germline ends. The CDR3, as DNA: TGTGCCAGCACCCCGTGGCTGTACGAGCAGTACTTC. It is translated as CASTPWLYEQYF.

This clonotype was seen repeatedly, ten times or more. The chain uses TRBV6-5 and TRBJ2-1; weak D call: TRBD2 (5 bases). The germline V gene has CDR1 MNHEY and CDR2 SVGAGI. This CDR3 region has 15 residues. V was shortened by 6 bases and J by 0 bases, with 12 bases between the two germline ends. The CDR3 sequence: CASRVGESSYNEQFF. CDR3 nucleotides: TGTGCCAGCAGGGTCGGGGAGAGCTCCTACAATGAGCAGTTCTTC.

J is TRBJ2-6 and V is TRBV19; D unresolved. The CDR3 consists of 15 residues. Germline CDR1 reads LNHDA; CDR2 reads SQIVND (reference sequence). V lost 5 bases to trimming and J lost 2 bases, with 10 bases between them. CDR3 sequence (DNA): TGTGCCAGTAGTCAACGACATACTGGGGCCAACGTCCTGACTTTC. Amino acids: CASSQRHTGANVLTF.

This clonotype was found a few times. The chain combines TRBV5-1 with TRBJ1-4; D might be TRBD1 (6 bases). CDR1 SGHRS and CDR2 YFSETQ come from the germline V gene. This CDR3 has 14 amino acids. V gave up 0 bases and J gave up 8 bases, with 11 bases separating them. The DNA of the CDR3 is TGCGCCAGCAGCTTGGAAGGACAGCGGGAAAAACTGTTTTTT. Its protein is CASSLEGQREKLFF.

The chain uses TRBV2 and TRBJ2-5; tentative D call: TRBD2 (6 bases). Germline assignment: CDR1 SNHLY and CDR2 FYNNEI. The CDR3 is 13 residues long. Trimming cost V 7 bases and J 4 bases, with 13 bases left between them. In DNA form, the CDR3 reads TGTGCCAGCAACGAGCGGCGGGGAGAGACCCAGTACTTC. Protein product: CASNERRGETQYF.

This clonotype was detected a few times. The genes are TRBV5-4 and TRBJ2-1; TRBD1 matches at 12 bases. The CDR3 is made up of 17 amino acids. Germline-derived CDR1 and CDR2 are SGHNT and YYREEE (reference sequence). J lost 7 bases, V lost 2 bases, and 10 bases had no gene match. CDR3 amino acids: CASSLNSGTGGGNEQFF. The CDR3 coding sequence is TGTGCCAGCAGCTTAAACTCTGGGACAGGGGGCGGGAATGAGCAGTTCTTC.

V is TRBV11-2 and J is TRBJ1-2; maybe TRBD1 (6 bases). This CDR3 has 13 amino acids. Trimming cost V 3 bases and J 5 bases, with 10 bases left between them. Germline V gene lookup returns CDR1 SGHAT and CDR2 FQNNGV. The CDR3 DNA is TGTGCCAGCAGCTTCCAGGGGCATTATGGCTACACCTTC. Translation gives CASSFQGHYGYTF.

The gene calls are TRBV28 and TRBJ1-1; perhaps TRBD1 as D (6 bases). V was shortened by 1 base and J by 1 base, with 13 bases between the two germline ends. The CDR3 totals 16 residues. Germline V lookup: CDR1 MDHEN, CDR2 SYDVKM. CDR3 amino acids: CASSLFGGRGNTEAFF. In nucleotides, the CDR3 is TGTGCCAGCAGTTTATTCGGGGGCCGGGGGAACACTGAAGCTTTCTTT.

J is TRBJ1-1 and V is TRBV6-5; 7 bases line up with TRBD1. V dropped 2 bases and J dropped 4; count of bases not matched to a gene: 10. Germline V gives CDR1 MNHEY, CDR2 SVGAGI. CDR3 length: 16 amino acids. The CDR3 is CASSYTYRGLGTEAFF. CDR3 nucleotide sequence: TGTGCCAGCAGTTACACTTACAGGGGTTTGGGCACTGAAGCTTTCTTT.

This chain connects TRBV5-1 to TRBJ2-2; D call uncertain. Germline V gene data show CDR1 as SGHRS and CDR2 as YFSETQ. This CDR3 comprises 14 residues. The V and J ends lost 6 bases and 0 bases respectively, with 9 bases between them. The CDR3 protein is CASTGQTNTGELFF. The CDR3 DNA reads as TGCGCCAGCACCGGGCAGACGAACACCGGGGAGCTGTTTTTT.

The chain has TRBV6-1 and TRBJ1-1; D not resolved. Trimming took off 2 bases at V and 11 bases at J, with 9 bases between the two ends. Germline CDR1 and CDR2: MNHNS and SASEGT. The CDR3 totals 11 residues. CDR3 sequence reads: CASSESEGAFF. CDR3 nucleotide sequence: TGTGCCAGCAGTGAATCGGAAGGGGCTTTCTTT.

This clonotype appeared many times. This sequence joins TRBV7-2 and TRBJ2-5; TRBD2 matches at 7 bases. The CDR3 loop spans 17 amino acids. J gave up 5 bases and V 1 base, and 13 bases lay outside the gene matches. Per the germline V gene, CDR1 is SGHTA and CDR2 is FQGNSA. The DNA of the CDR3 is TGTGCCAGCAGCTTAGTTGCCAGCGGGGATATATCCGAGACCCAGTACTTC. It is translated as CASSLVASGDISETQYF.

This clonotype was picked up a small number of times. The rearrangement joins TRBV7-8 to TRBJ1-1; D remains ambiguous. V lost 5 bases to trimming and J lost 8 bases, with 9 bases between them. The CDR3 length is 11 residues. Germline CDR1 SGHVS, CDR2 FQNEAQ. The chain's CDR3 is CASSPNWEAFF. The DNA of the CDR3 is TGTGCCAGCAGCCCCAATTGGGAAGCTTTCTTT.

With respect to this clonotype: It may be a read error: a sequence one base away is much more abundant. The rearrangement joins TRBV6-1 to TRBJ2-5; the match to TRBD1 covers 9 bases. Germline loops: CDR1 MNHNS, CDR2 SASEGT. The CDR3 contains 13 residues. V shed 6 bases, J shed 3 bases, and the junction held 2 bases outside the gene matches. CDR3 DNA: TGTGCCAGCAGCGGGGACAGGGAAGAGACCCAGTACTTC. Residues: CASSGDREETQYF.

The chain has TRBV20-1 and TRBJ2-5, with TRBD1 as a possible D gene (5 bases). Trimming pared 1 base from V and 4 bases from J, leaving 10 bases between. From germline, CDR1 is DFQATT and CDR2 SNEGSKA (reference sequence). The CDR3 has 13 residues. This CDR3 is CSARVWGGETQYF. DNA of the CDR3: TGCAGTGCTAGAGTTTGGGGCGGAGAGACCCAGTACTTC.

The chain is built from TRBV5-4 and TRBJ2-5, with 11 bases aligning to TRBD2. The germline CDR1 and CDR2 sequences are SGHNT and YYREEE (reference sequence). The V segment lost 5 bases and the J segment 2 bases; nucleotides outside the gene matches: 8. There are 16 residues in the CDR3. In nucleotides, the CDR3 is TGTGCCAGCAGAAGTTCTAGCGGGGGGCTGCAAGAGACCCAGTACTTC. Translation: CASRSSSGGLQETQYF.

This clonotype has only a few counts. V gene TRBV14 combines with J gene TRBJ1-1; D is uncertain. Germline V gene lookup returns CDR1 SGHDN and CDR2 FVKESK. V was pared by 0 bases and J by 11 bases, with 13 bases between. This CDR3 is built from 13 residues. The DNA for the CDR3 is TGTGCCAGCAGCCAAGAAGTCCATCGCTACGCTTTCTTT. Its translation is CASSQEVHRYAFF.